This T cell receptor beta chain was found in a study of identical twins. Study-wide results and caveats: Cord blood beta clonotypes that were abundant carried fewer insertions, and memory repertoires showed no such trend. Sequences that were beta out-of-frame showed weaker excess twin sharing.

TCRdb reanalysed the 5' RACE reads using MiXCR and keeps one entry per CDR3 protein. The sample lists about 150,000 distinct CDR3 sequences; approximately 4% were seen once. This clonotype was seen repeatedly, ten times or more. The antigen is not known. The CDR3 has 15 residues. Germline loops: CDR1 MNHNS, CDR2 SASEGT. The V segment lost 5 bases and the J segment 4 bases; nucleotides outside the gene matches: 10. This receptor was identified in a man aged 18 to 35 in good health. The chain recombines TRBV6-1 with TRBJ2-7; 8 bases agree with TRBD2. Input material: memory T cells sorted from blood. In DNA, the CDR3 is TGTGCCAGCAGTACCCAAGCGGGAGCTTCGTACGAGCAGTACTTC. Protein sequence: CASSTQAGASYEQYF.